This T cell receptor beta chain was identified during a study of T cells in Graves' hyperthyroidism and ophthalmopathy. The wider study: Before any treatment, at initial diagnosis, peripheral blood was collected. Study-level points and caveats: Most expanded thyroid clonotypes above 0.001 also appeared in blood. Separation of ophthalmopathy from stable hyperthyroidism was achieved by a 13 V-J model.

Germline V gene lookup returns CDR1 MNHNS and CDR2 SASEGT. There are 14 residues in the CDR3. Trimming pared 6 bases from V and 4 bases from J, leaving 12 bases between. This clonotype was seen only a few times. The antigen is undetermined. In patients aged 18 to 65, hyperthyroidism was newly diagnosed, with duration under 2 months. RNA transcripts gave rise to amplified TCR beta CDR3 regions. The study used the HTBI primer set for a first-round RT-PCR of the TCR CDR3. Each CDR3 protein is one row after TCRdb ran MiXCR on the multiplex PCR reads. The sample shows 500,000 to 600,000 distinct CDR3 sequences, around 17% of them seen only once.

What was sequenced was blood. This sequence joins TRBV6-1 and TRBJ1-4; possible D gene TRBD1, 5 bases. The TCR was taken from a young woman with Graves' hyperthyroidism. The CDR3 DNA reads TGTGCCAGCAGCAAGACAGATATTAATGAAAAACTGTTTTTT. It yields the protein CASSKTDINEKLFF.